A single sample is the source of the 27 T cell receptor beta chains below, sequenced in a study of CD8 T cells in ankylosing spondylitis. TCRdb recomputed calls from the 5' RACE reads with MiXCR, one row per CDR3 protein. The sample lists 210,000 or so distinct CDR3 sequences, approximately 8.4% occurring once. Sequencing input: blood, either unsorted or a sorted T cell fraction (not recorded which). The receptors come from a female donor with ankylosing spondylitis or in good health (not recorded which).

This clonotype has just one count. A much more abundant neighbour one base away suggests this may be a read error. The chain recombines TRBV7-2 with TRBJ1-1, with 10 bases aligning to TRBD1. Germline lookup yields CDR1 SGHTA and CDR2 FQGNSA. Trimming cost V 4 bases and J 11 bases; bases outside gene matches: 16. CDR3 length: 16 amino acids. CDR3 coding DNA: TGTGCCAGCAGCTCCCGGCGACAGGGGGCGCCGGTCGGCGCTTTCTTT. It codes for CASSSRRQGAPVGAFF.

This clonotype was recorded a few times. The J gene is TRBJ2-1, the V gene TRBV12-3 or TRBV12-4; 10 bases match TRBD2. With 4 bases clipped from V and 12 bases from J, the junction kept 6 bases outside the gene matches. The CDR3 consists of 13 residues. As DNA, the CDR3 is TGTGCCAGCAGTTGGCAGCGGGAGGGCGCGCAGTTCTTC. This codes for CASSWQREGAQFF.

This clonotype has at least ten counts. The genes are TRBV9 and TRBJ2-1, with 8 bases lining up with TRBD2. CDR1 is SGDLS and CDR2 is YYNGEE in the germline V gene. The trim removed 4 bases at V and 7 bases at J, leaving 10 bases unmatched. This CDR3 has 15 amino acids. CDR3 region: CASSPGTRVLNEQFF. The CDR3 DNA sequence: TGTGCCAGCAGCCCCGGGACTAGAGTGTTGAATGAGCAGTTCTTC.

The chain combines TRBV15 with TRBJ2-3; TRBD2 might be the D (6 bases). The V and J ends lost 0 bases and 8 bases respectively, with 9 bases between them. This CDR3 spans 13 amino acids. CDR1 is LNHNV and CDR2 is YYDKDF in the germline V gene (reference sequence). CDR3 DNA: TGTGCCACCAGCAGAGATCCGGGGGTTACGCAGTATTTT. As protein: CATSRDPGVTQYF.

At least ten counts were recorded for this clonotype. The rearrangement uses TRBV20-1 and TRBJ2-5; 10 positions match TRBD2. V trimming: 3 bases; J trimming: 5 bases; junction bases outside the gene matches: 12. Germline-derived CDR1 and CDR2 are DFQATT and SNEGSKA (reference sequence). This CDR3 has 16 residues. The CDR3 loop reads CSASRASGRRRETQYF. As DNA, the CDR3 is TGCAGTGCTAGCCGGGCTAGCGGGAGAAGGCGGGAGACCCAGTACTTC.

This clonotype was counted many times. The chain uses TRBV9 and TRBJ2-1; D unclear. In germline, CDR1 is SGDLS, CDR2 YYNGEE. This CDR3 is built from 12 residues. With 3 bases removed from V and 12 bases from J, the gap between germline ends came to 13 bases. CDR3 sequence reads: CASSAPDSRQFF. The DNA for the CDR3 is TGTGCCAGCAGCGCCCCAGACTCGAGGCAGTTCTTC.

This clonotype was counted only a few times. The chain recombines TRBV7-6 with TRBJ2-2, with 7 bases aligning to TRBD2. Germline trimming cut 4 bases from V and 4 bases from J; bases unmatched to any gene: 3. The CDR3 sequence is 14 residues long. CDR1 is SGHVS, CDR2 FNYEAQ, per germline. The chain's CDR3 is CASSSGLSTGELFF. The CDR3, as DNA: TGTGCCAGCAGCTCGGGACTAAGCACCGGGGAGCTGTTTTTT.

This clonotype was seen repeatedly, ten times or more. The chain has TRBV7-2 and TRBJ2-3, with unresolved D. The length of the CDR3 is 13 residues. Trimming stripped 4 bases from V and 0 bases from J, with 5 bases between. Germline lookup yields CDR1 SGHTA and CDR2 FQGNSA. The DNA of the CDR3 is TGTGCCAGCAGCTCCTTAAGCACAGATACGCAGTATTTT. Residues: CASSSLSTDTQYF.

This clonotype occurred many times. The chain has TRBV20-1 and TRBJ2-7, with TRBD2 matching 11 bases. CDR1 is DFQATT and CDR2 is SNEGSKA in the germline V gene (reference sequence). This CDR3 spans 16 amino acids. The junction had 4 bases not matched to a gene; V was cut back by 0 bases and J by 0 bases. The CDR3 reads CSARETGTSGSYEQYF. CDR3 DNA: TGCAGTGCTAGAGAAACCGGGACTAGCGGCTCCTACGAGCAGTACTTC.

The chain employs TRBV5-4 and TRBJ2-1, with D perhaps TRBD1 or TRBD2 (5 bases each). CDR3 size: 14 residues. Trimming took 4 bases from V and 4 from J, leaving 12 bases between them. Per germline, CDR1 SGHNT and CDR2 YYREEE (reference sequence). CDR3 nucleotide sequence: TGTGCCAGCAGCGCCTCGGGACCGTACAATGAGCAGTTCTTC. It encodes CASSASGPYNEQFF.

At least ten counts were recorded for this clonotype. This chain joins TRBV12-3 or TRBV12-4 and TRBJ2-1; 11 nucleotides align to TRBD2. J gave up 4 bases and V 6 bases, and 5 bases lay outside the gene matches. The CDR3 consists of 15 residues. The CDR3 loop reads CASRTTSGRYNEQFF. CDR3 in DNA: TGTGCCAGCAGAACAACTAGCGGGAGATACAATGAGCAGTTCTTC.

This clonotype was seen repeatedly, ten times or more. The CDR3 region is CATRWHGQDEQFF. The DNA for the CDR3 is TGCGCTACCCGGTGGCACGGTCAAGATGAGCAGTTCTTC. The chain carries TRBV5-1 and TRBJ2-1, with D uncertain. Per the germline V gene, CDR1 is SGHRS and CDR2 is YFSETQ. CDR3 size: 13 residues.

This clonotype was seen ten or more times. The rearrangement joins TRBV12-3 or TRBV12-4 to TRBJ1-2; the D gene is possibly TRBD1 (5 bases). Trimming pared 6 bases from V and 8 bases from J, leaving 19 bases between. The CDR3 is made up of 14 amino acids. CDR3 sequence (DNA): TGTGCCAGCAGCCGGGGGAGTCGTGCAGGAGGCTACACCTTC. Protein: CASSRGSRAGGYTF.

This clonotype has just a few counts. The chain joins TRBV6-1 to TRBJ2-1, with 7 bases fitting TRBD2. V lost 9 bases, J lost 10 bases, and 12 bases stayed unmatched. The germline V gene has CDR1 MNHNS and CDR2 SASEGT. The CDR3 sequence is 13 residues long. The CDR3 DNA follows: TGTGCCAGTGCCGGACTAGAGCTAGGGGAGCAGTTCTTC. This sequence encodes CASAGLELGEQFF.

V and J are TRBV20-1 and TRBJ2-1; 10 positions agree with TRBD1. Germline assignment: CDR1 DFQATT and CDR2 SNEGSKA (reference sequence). The CDR3 is 17 residues long. The V and J ends lost 6 bases and 0 bases, in that order; junction bases with no gene match: 11. CDR3 bases: TGCAGTGCAAAGGACAGGGGGTTCCCTAGCTCCTACAATGAGCAGTTCTTC. Its protein product is CSAKDRGFPSSYNEQFF.

This clonotype appeared many times. This chain links TRBV4-3 with TRBJ2-3, with D maybe TRBD1 (5 bases). Germline values: CDR1 LGHNA, CDR2 YSLEER. Trimming cost V 0 bases and J 3 bases, with 7 bases left between them. The CDR3 consists of 14 residues. The CDR3 protein is CASSQDYRTDTQYF. In nucleotides, the CDR3 is TGCGCCAGCAGCCAAGATTACAGGACAGATACGCAGTATTTT.

This clonotype has at least ten counts. The chain links TRBV20-1 to TRBJ1-5; a weak D match, TRBD1 (6 bases). The V end lost 6 bases, the J end lost 5 bases, and 17 bases lay between the germline ends. In germline, CDR1 is DFQATT, CDR2 SNEGSKA (reference sequence). CDR3 length: 14 residues. This CDR3 is CSANRDGSDQPQHF. In DNA form, the CDR3 reads TGCAGTGCCAACAGGGATGGGAGCGATCAGCCCCAGCATTTT.

The chain is built from TRBV10-3 and TRBJ2-5; either TRBD1 or TRBD2 may fit D (5 bases each). The germline V gene has CDR1 ENHRY and CDR2 SYGVKD. The CDR3 consists of 14 residues. The V end was cut by 8 bases, the J end by 5 bases, with 18 bases between. The CDR3 loop is CAIRNPGRLETQYF. As DNA, the CDR3 is TGTGCCATCCGAAATCCGGGGCGCCTGGAGACCCAGTACTTC.

This clonotype was found many times. The J gene is TRBJ1-3, the V gene TRBV20-1, with D uncertain. CDR3 size: 16 residues. The V and J ends lost 6 bases and 0 bases respectively, with 18 bases between them. CDR1 and CDR2 from the germline V gene are DFQATT and SNEGSKA (reference sequence). The CDR3 coding sequence is TGCAGTGCACCCGCCCGACGGCAAGCCTCTGGAAACACCATATATTTT. Translated, it gives CSAPARRQASGNTIYF.

This clonotype appeared many times. The genes are TRBV6-5 and TRBJ2-7; D is uncertain. The CDR3 spans 14 residues. Trimming cost V 0 bases and J 6 bases, with 12 bases left between them. In germline, CDR1 is MNHEY, CDR2 SVGAGI. CDR3 bases: TGTGCCAGCAGTTACTCACCGGGCGTGAGCGAGCAGTACTTC. Translating it yields CASSYSPGVSEQYF.

This clonotype has ten or more counts. This chain uses TRBV12-3 or TRBV12-4 with TRBJ1-1; D unclear. This CDR3 is 15 amino acids long. Trimming left V 1 base short and J 1 base short, with 10 bases between. As DNA, the CDR3 is TGTGCCAGCAGTTTAGGGCCCAGTGGGAACACTGAAGCTTTCTTT. Translation: CASSLGPSGNTEAFF.

This clonotype was seen at least ten times. J is TRBJ1-2 and V is TRBV12-3 or TRBV12-4; no firm D call. Trimming cost V 6 bases and J 8 bases, with 16 bases left between them. The CDR3 covers 13 residues. In DNA form, the CDR3 reads TGTGCCAGCAGCCTTACACACCCCGGAGGCTACACCTTC. As protein: CASSLTHPGGYTF.

Many counts were recorded for this clonotype. This chain links TRBV29-1 with TRBJ2-7, with D uncertain. Trimming stripped 6 bases from V and 2 bases from J, with 14 bases between. CDR1 SQVTM and CDR2 ANQGSEA come from the germline V gene. This CDR3 is 13 amino acids long. The CDR3 nucleotides read TGCAGCGTCATGACCTCCTCCACCTACGAGCAGTACTTC. Its protein is CSVMTSSTYEQYF.

This clonotype was seen at least ten times. V and J are TRBV4-3 and TRBJ2-1; D is unresolved. Germline CDR1 and CDR2: LGHNA and YSLEER. V lost 0 bases and J lost 5, with 11 bases in between. CDR3 length equals 15 residues. CDR3 bases: TGCGCCAGCAGCCAAGATCAAGCCCGACACAATGAGCAGTTCTTC. Protein sequence: CASSQDQARHNEQFF.

About this clonotype itself: This may arise from a read error, as a much more abundant clone is one base away. The chain joins TRBV6-1 to TRBJ2-6; perhaps D is TRBD1 or TRBD2 (5 bases each). Germline CDR1 is MNHNS and CDR2 is SASEGT. This CDR3 has 19 amino acids. CDR3 residues: CVSSPLDRRGLSGANVLTF. The CDR3, as DNA: TGTGTCAGCAGTCCCCTAGACAGAAGAGGACTCTCTGGGGCCAACGTCCTGACTTTC.

This clonotype was seen repeatedly, ten times or more. The chain recombines TRBV20-1 with TRBJ2-5; weak D call: TRBD2 (7 bases). The CDR3 is made up of 14 amino acids. Germline values: CDR1 DFQATT, CDR2 SNEGSKA (reference sequence). Trimming stripped 1 base from V and 3 bases from J, with 12 bases between. The CDR3: CSARGGGREETQYF. CDR3 sequence (DNA): TGCAGTGCTAGAGGGGGGGGCAGGGAAGAGACCCAGTACTTC.

The chain joins TRBV20-1 to TRBJ2-1; D may correspond to TRBD1 or TRBD2 (6 bases each). The germline V gene has CDR1 DFQATT and CDR2 SNEGSKA (reference sequence). V lost 6 bases and J 7 bases, leaving 22 bases between the germline ends. CDR3 length: 15 amino acids. CDR3 sequence: CSASTPRLGGNEQFF. The CDR3 nucleotides are TGCAGTGCCTCTACCCCGAGACTAGGGGGGAATGAGCAGTTCTTC.